This T cell receptor (beta chain) came from a study of response to subunit inactivated influenza vaccine. Whole-study results and caveats: The authors suggested that few new T cells are recruited per seasonal influenza vaccination.

As regards this clonotype: Its antigen is as yet unknown.

TCRdb used MiXCR to reprocess the RT-PCR reads, holding one entry per CDR3 protein. In the table there are about 540,000 distinct CDR3 sequences, less than 25% of which are singletons. Germline V gene lookup returns CDR1 SGHTA and CDR2 FQGNSA. The CDR3 is 15 amino acids. V lost 5 bases to trimming and J lost 2 bases, with 16 bases between them. Another study also made use of these data, one on T cells expressing NK-cell markers. That paper notes: Making the TCR beta cDNA relied on 5'RACE template switching with UMIs. Investigators obtained TCR beta repertoires from sorted CD3+CD56+NKG2C+, CD3+CD56+NKG2C- and CD3+CD56-NKG2C+ T cells. HCMV serostatus: seven of eight sequenced donors positive, one negative. The CD3+CD56-NKG2C+ fraction was also led by these clonotypes in four donors.

Material: CD4+ T cells sorted from PBMCs, obtained approximately 13 days after vaccination. The origin of this receptor is a man aged 45-60 years who received an inactivated influenza vaccine. The chain recombines TRBV7-2 with TRBJ2-7, with a possible D match to TRBD1 (6 bases). CDR3 nucleotide sequence: TGTGCCAGCAGCATATCAGGGGACCCGGCCTACGAGCAGTACTTC. Translating gives CASSISGDPAYEQYF.